Included here is one T cell receptor (beta chain) sequence, with context. This entry belongs to a study of immune evolution from preneoplasia to lung adenocarcinoma. Germline V CDR1 and CDR2: SGHTA, FQGTGA. The CDR3 is 16 residues long. Trimming removed 2 bases from V and 0 bases from J; junction bases left unmatched: 4. Method: immunoSEQ multiplex PCR; TCRdb's copy keeps in-frame clones and lacks some. This sample yields about 6,500 clones, of which approximately 73% are seen a single time; about 9.8% belongs to the top ten. The chain combines TRBV7-3 with TRBJ2-1; TRBD2 aligns across 7 bases. This TCR was recovered from a donor at least 70 years old with lung adenocarcinoma. The specimen sequenced was FFPE lung adenocarcinoma in situ tissue. Here the CDR3 reads CASSLQAGSSYNEQFF. Here the CDR3 DNA reads TGTGCCAGCAGCTTACAAGCGGGGAGCTCCTACAATGAGCAGTTCTTC.